The 22 T cell receptor beta chains in this list originate from one sample, sequenced in a study of early T cells in non-severe SARS-CoV-2 infection. TCRdb reprocessed the 5' RACE reads with MiXCR, giving one entry per CDR3 protein. The data hold approximately 38,000 distinct CDR3 sequences, with 4.7% observed a single time. The sample was whole blood. Receptors were obtained from an adult who was a healthcare worker with PCR-confirmed SARS-CoV-2 infection or an uninfected control (not recorded which).

This clonotype was counted at least ten times. The gene calls are TRBV9 and TRBJ2-5; D remains unclear. The CDR3 runs to 14 residues. Germline V gives CDR1 SGDLS, CDR2 YYNGEE. V lost 0 bases, J lost 1 base, and 7 bases lay in between. The CDR3 here is CASSVVGSQETQYF. The CDR3 DNA reads as TGTGCCAGCAGCGTAGTAGGTTCCCAAGAGACCCAGTACTTC.

This clonotype was seen more than once but under ten times. The chain is built from TRBV2 and TRBJ2-5, with TRBD1 matching over 7 bases. The CDR3 sequence is 15 residues long. V lost 8 bases and J lost 4; bases outside the gene matches: 13. Germline V gives CDR1 SNHLY, CDR2 FYNNEI. CDR3 loop: CASRRNEGTAETQYF. The CDR3, as DNA: TGTGCCAGCCGCCGTAACGAGGGGACAGCAGAGACCCAGTACTTC.

A few counts support this clonotype. The chain uses TRBV9 and TRBJ2-3; D is undetermined. This CDR3 has 12 amino acids. V was clipped by 3 bases and J by 6 bases, with 8 bases between them. In germline, CDR1 is SGDLS, CDR2 YYNGEE. The CDR3 loop reads CASSANQDTQYF. Written as DNA, the CDR3 is TGTGCCAGCAGCGCGAATCAGGATACGCAGTATTTT.

This clonotype was detected many times. The rearrangement joins TRBV20-1 to TRBJ2-1, with D possibly being TRBD2 (5 bases). Germline V gene lookup returns CDR1 DFQATT and CDR2 SNEGSKA (reference sequence). The V end lost 5 bases, the J end lost 7 bases, and 15 bases lay between the germline ends. CDR3 length equals 13 residues. The DNA of the CDR3 is TGCAGTGCTGTAATTTCAGGAGGTAATGAGCAGTTCTTC. Translated, it gives CSAVISGGNEQFF.

This clonotype was detected ten times or more. The chain couples TRBV7-2 to TRBJ1-3; D is ambiguous. The CDR3 spans 15 residues. Trimming left V 5 bases short and J 3 bases short, with 14 bases between. The V gene's germline CDR1 is SGHTA and CDR2 FQGNSA. CDR3 region: CASSPTGVFGNTIYF. As DNA, the CDR3 is TGTGCCAGCAGCCCAACCGGGGTTTTTGGAAACACCATATATTTT.

This clonotype was found many times. V is TRBV12-3 or TRBV12-4 and J is TRBJ2-7; TRBD2 agrees at 13 bases. J was trimmed by 7 bases and V by 6 bases; bases with no gene match: 9. The length of the CDR3 is 15 residues. As DNA, the CDR3 is TGTGCCAGCAGCCCCGGGACTAGCGGGGCCTTGGAGCAGTACTTC. Translating gives CASSPGTSGALEQYF.

This clonotype was seen a handful of times. This chain joins TRBV28 and TRBJ2-1; 7 bases agree with TRBD1. V trimming: 5 bases; J trimming: 7 bases; junction bases outside the gene matches: 8. This CDR3 comprises 14 residues. CDR1 and CDR2 from the germline V gene are MDHEN and SYDVKM. The CDR3 spells CASSGWQGVNEQFF. The CDR3, as DNA: TGTGCCAGCAGTGGTTGGCAGGGGGTTAATGAGCAGTTCTTC. The whole variable domain, filled in from reference TRBV28 and TRBJ2-1, reads DVKVTQSSRYLVKRTGEKVFLECVQDMDHENMFWYRQDPGLGLRLIYFSYDVKMKEKGDIPEGYSVSREKKERFSLILESASTNQTSMYLCASSGWQGVNEQFFGPGTRLTVL.

In this sample, this clonotype turned up many times. The chain has TRBV3-1 and TRBJ1-5, with D hard to call. The germline V gene encodes CDR1 LGHDT and CDR2 YNNKEL (reference sequence). The CDR3 covers 14 residues. Deletions cut 1 base from V and 3 bases from J, with 7 bases between. The CDR3 protein is CASSQGLDNQPQHF. CDR3 sequence (DNA): TGTGCCAGCAGCCAAGGTCTAGACAATCAGCCCCAGCATTTT. Combining the CDR3 with reference TRBV3-1 and TRBJ1-5 gives the whole variable domain DTAVSQTPKYLVTQMGNDKSIKCEQNLGHDTMYWYKQDSKKFLKIMFSYNNKELIINETVPNRFSPKSPDKAHLNLHINSLELGDSAVYFCASSQGLDNQPQHFGDGTRLSIL.

The J gene is TRBJ1-1, the V gene TRBV6-1; tentatively, D is TRBD1 (5 bases). Germline V gives CDR1 MNHNS, CDR2 SASEGT. V was cut by 0 bases and J by 3 bases, with 8 bases left in between. The CDR3 has 14 amino acids. Here the CDR3 reads CASSEAIGDTEAFF. The CDR3 DNA sequence: TGTGCCAGCAGTGAAGCGATAGGGGACACTGAAGCTTTCTTT.

V gene TRBV6-6 combines with J gene TRBJ2-5; 13 nucleotides line up with TRBD2. The CDR3 sequence is 15 residues long. The trim removed 7 bases at V and 3 bases at J, leaving 5 bases unmatched. The V gene's germline CDR1 is MNHNY and CDR2 SVGAGI (reference sequence). The CDR3 DNA reads as TGTGCCAGCAAGGACGGGACTAGCGGGAAAGAGACCCAGTACTTC. This translates into CASKDGTSGKETQYF.

This clonotype was recorded at least ten times. The chain carries TRBV29-1 and TRBJ1-2, with D maybe TRBD1 (5 bases). CDR1 and CDR2 from the germline V gene are SQVTM and ANQGSEA. The V end lost 3 bases, the J end lost 8 bases, and 19 bases lay between the germline ends. CDR3 length: 14 residues. The CDR3: CSVEDGSRVGGYTF. CDR3 in DNA: TGCAGCGTTGAGGACGGGTCCAGGGTCGGAGGCTACACCTTC.

This clonotype was detected only a few times. This CDR3 is CASSSQGDSYEQYF. The CDR3 DNA reads as TGTGCCAGCAGCTCACAGGGGGACTCCTACGAGCAGTACTTC. The chain couples TRBV7-2 to TRBJ2-7; 8 bases agree with TRBD1. The V gene end was trimmed by 4 bases and the J gene end by 0 bases; junction bases not matched to a gene: 2. Germline values: CDR1 SGHTA, CDR2 FQGNSA. The CDR3 has 14 residues.

This clonotype has at least ten counts. This chain joins TRBV28 and TRBJ1-5, with D hard to call. This CDR3 is built from 13 residues. Germline V gene sequence: CDR1 MDHEN, CDR2 SYDVKM. Deletions cut 6 bases from V and 8 bases from J, with 14 bases between. CDR3 protein: CASREGNTKPQHF. DNA of the CDR3: TGTGCCAGCAGGGAAGGGAATACTAAGCCCCAGCATTTT.

This clonotype was picked up many times. The CDR3: CASSSTPGTEAFF. The CDR3 DNA is TGTGCCAGCAGCTCCACACCGGGGACCGAAGCTTTCTTT. This chain connects TRBV7-6 to TRBJ1-1, with D possibly being TRBD1 (5 bases). CDR3 length equals 13 residues. V lost 4 bases to trimming and J lost 8 bases, with 14 bases between them. Germline V gives CDR1 SGHVS, CDR2 FNYEAQ. Full variable domain (missing parts from reference TRBV7-6 and TRBJ1-1): GAGVSQSPRYKVTKRGQDVALRCDPISGHVSLYWYRQALGQGPEFLTYFNYEAQQDKSGLPNDRFSAERPEGSISTLTIQRTEQRDSAMYRCASSSTPGTEAFFGQGTRLTVV.

This clonotype was counted only a few times. The chain has TRBV12-5 and TRBJ1-1; a weak D match, TRBD1 (5 bases). Trimming shortened V by 8 bases and J by 2 bases, and 12 bases separated the two germline ends. CDR3 length equals 13 residues. The germline V gene encodes CDR1 LGHNT and CDR2 FRNRAP. The CDR3: CASTWTTNTEAFF. The CDR3 region has the DNA TGTGCTAGTACTTGGACAACTAACACTGAAGCTTTCTTT.

This clonotype came up many times. The V call is TRBV6-4, the J call TRBJ2-1; TRBD2 matches at 10 bases. Germline V gene data show CDR1 as MRHNA and CDR2 as SNTAGT. This CDR3 contains 15 residues. Unmatched junction bases numbered 4, after V lost 4 bases and J lost 4 bases. The CDR3 here is CASSVASGGYNEQFF. The CDR3 nucleotides read TGTGCCAGCAGTGTCGCTAGCGGGGGTTACAATGAGCAGTTCTTC.

This clonotype was counted a few times. This rearrangement joins TRBV7-2 to TRBJ2-3; 9 positions match TRBD2. J was trimmed by 2 bases and V by 4 bases; bases with no gene match: 10. Germline CDR1 and CDR2: SGHTA and FQGNSA. The CDR3 length is 17 residues. CDR3 nucleotide sequence: TGTGCCAGCAGCTACGTTGGGCGGGGGGGACTCACAGATACGCAGTATTTT. It codes for CASSYVGRGGLTDTQYF.

This chain joins TRBV5-6 and TRBJ2-5, with 9 positions matching TRBD2. The germline V gene encodes CDR1 SGHDT and CDR2 YYEEEE. The CDR3 runs to 16 residues. Losses at the gene ends were 0 bases for V and 2 bases for J; bases not matched to a gene: 5. The CDR3 DNA is TGTGCCAGCAGCTTGGTTGCGGGGGGGCGTCAAGAGACCCAGTACTTC. Its translation is CASSLVAGGRQETQYF.

This clonotype has at least ten counts. The rearrangement uses TRBV11-2 and TRBJ2-7; 7 bases map to TRBD1. J was trimmed by 2 bases and V by 5 bases; bases with no gene match: 6. Germline assignment: CDR1 SGHAT and CDR2 FQNNGV. The CDR3 runs to 14 residues. CDR3 protein: CASSPMTGTYEQYF. CDR3 coding DNA: TGTGCCAGCAGCCCAATGACAGGGACCTACGAGCAGTACTTC.

The rearrangement links TRBV6-5 to TRBJ2-1; D is uncertain. Germline lookup yields CDR1 MNHEY and CDR2 SVGAGI. The CDR3 loop spans 15 amino acids. V dropped 4 bases and J dropped 0 bases, with 10 bases sitting between them. The DNA of the CDR3 is TGTGCCAGCAGTTTGGGATTTAGCTCCTACAATGAGCAGTTCTTC. This gives the protein CASSLGFSSYNEQFF.

Concerning this clonotype: A much larger clone differs by one base, so this may be a read error. The chain combines TRBV19 with TRBJ2-7; D is uncertain. The germline V and J ends were trimmed by 2 bases and 6 bases, with 11 bases remaining between them. CDR1 and CDR2 from the germline V gene are LNHDA and SQIVND (reference sequence). The CDR3 consists of 13 residues. The DNA for the CDR3 is TGTGCCAGTAGTATATGGCAGGTGAGCGAGCAGTACTTC. Translating it yields CASSIWQVSEQYF.

This clonotype was seen more than once but under ten times. V usage is TRBV10-1 and J usage is TRBJ1-1; 9 bases agree with TRBD1. Germline-derived CDR1 and CDR2 are WNHNN and SYGVQD (reference sequence). V lost 3 bases and J lost 10; bases outside the gene matches: 15. The CDR3 sequence is 16 residues long. The CDR3 is CASSESSGTGRGGAFF. CDR3 nucleotides: TGCGCCAGCAGTGAATCCTCGGGGACAGGGCGAGGAGGAGCTTTCTTT.